This T cell receptor (beta chain) was recorded in a study of early T cells in non-severe SARS-CoV-2 infection. On the study more broadly: Bulk RNA taken from unsorted whole blood was sequenced, leaving chains unpaired.

The library protocol tagged individual cDNA molecules with unique molecular identifiers. TCRdb itself ran the 5' RACE reads through MiXCR, one entry per CDR3 protein. The sample lists roughly 69,000 distinct CDR3 sequences, roughly 9% occurring once. Trimming cost V 0 bases and J 0 bases; bases outside gene matches: 3. The CDR3 has 15 residues. CDR1 is SGDLS, CDR2 YYNGEE, per germline. V is TRBV9 and J is TRBJ2-7; TRBD2 agrees at 7 bases. Sequenced material: whole blood, taken at baseline. This clonotype originated in an adult who was a healthcare worker with PCR-confirmed SARS-CoV-2 infection or an uninfected control (not recorded which). The CDR3 region has the DNA TGTGCCAGCAGCGTAGACCCTAGCGGCTCCTACGAGCAGTACTTC. This gives the protein CASSVDPSGSYEQYF.